This T cell receptor (beta chain) was obtained from a study of metastatic and nonmetastatic thyroid tumors. Study at large: Repertoire data that came from the blood and tumor or nodule tissue of malignant and benign thyroid patients were compared. General study results and limits: Across blood and tumor, TCR beta diversity in malignant thyroid tumors was reportedly significantly higher than in benign nodules.

Worth noting for this clone: Its target is unknown.

TCRdb re-processed the PCR reads through MiXCR. The top ten clones hold around 17% of a sample with 10,000 to 12,000 clones, roughly two fifths of them seen once. Thyroid surgery took place with no prior treatment in any patient. The V and J ends lost 5 bases and 2 bases respectively, with 13 bases between them. This CDR3 has 15 residues. Looked up from germline, CDR1 is MDHEN and CDR2 is SYDVKM. The chain links TRBV28 to TRBJ1-3; D is undetermined. This receptor was obtained from a female donor with papillary thyroid cancer or a benign thyroid nodule (not recorded which). Some clones in this sample may be carry-over from other donors' samples. The sequencing input was tumor tissue. For the CDR3, the DNA is TGTGCCAGCAGTGTAGGGCCAGAGGCTGGAAACACCATATATTTT. This sequence encodes CASSVGPEAGNTIYF.